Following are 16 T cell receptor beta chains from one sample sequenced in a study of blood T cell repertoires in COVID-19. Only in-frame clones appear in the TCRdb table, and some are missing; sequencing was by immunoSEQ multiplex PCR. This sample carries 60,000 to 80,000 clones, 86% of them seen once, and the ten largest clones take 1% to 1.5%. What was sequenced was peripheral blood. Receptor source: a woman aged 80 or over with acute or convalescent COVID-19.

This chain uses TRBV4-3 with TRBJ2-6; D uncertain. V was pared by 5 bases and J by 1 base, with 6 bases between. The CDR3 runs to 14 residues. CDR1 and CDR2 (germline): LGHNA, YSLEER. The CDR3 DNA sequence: TGCGCCAGCAGCGAGCTTTCTGGGGCCAACGTCCTGACTTTC. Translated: CASSELSGANVLTF.

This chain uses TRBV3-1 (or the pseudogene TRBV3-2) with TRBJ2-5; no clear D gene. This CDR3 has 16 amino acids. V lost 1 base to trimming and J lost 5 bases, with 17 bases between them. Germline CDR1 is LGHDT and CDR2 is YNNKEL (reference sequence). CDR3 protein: CASSQGHSAPVETQYF. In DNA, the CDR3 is TGTGCCAGCAGCCAAGGACACTCGGCTCCGGTGGAGACCCAGTACTTC.

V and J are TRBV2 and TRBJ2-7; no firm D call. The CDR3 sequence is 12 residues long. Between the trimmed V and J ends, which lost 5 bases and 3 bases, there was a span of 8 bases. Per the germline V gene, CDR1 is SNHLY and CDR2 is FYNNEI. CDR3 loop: CASSRDNYEQYF. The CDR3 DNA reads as TGTGCCAGCAGTAGAGACAACTACGAGCAGTACTTC.

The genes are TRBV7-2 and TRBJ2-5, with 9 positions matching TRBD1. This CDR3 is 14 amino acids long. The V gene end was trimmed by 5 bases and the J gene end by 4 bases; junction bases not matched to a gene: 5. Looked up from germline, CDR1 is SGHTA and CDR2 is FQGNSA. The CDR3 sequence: CASSEGQGRETQYF. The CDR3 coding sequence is TGTGCCAGCAGCGAGGGACAGGGAAGAGAGACCCAGTACTTC. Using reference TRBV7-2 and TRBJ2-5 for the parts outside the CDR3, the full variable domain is GAGVSQSPSNKVTEKGKDVELRCDPISGHTALYWYRQSLGQGLEFLIYFQGNSAPDKSGLPSDRFSAERTGGSVSTLTIQRTQQEDSAVYLCASSEGQGRETQYFGPGTRLLVL.

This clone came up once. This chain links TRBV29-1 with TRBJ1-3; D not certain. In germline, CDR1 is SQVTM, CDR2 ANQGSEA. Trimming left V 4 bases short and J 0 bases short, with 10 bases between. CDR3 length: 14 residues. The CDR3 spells CSVGEASSGNTIYF. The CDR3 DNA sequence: TGCAGCGTTGGCGAGGCCAGCTCTGGAAACACCATATATTTT.

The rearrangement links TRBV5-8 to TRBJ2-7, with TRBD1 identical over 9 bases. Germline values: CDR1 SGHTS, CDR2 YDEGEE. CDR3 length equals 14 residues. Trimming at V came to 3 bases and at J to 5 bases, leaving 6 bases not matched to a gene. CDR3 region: CASSSGQGVHEQYF. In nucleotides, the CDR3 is TGTGCCAGCAGCTCGGGACAGGGTGTCCACGAGCAGTACTTC.

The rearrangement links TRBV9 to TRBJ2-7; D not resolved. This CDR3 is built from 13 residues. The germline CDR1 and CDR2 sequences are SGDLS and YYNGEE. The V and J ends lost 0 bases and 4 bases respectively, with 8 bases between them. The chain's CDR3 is CASSVDLRYEQYF. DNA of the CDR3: TGTGCCAGCAGCGTAGATTTGAGGTACGAGCAGTACTTC.

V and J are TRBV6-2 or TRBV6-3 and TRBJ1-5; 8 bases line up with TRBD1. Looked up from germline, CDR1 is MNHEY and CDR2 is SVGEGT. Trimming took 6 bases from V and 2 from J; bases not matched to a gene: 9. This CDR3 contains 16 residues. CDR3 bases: TGTGCCAGCAGCCCTCGACAGGGGCCGGGCAATCAGCCCCAGCATTTT. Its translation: CASSPRQGPGNQPQHF.

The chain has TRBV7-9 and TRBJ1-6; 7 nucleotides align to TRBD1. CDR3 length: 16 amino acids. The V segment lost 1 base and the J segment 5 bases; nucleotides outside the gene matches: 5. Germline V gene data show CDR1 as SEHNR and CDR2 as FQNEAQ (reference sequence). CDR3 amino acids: CASSLDRGPNNSPLHF. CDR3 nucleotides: TGTGCCAGCAGCTTAGACAGGGGACCTAATAATTCACCCCTCCACTTT.

DNA of the CDR3: TGTGCCAGCACCCAGGGCAGGGGCACAGATACGCAGTATTTT. Protein: CASTQGRGTDTQYF. The chain combines TRBV2 with TRBJ2-3; D perhaps matches TRBD1 (5 bases). Germline CDR1 SNHLY, CDR2 FYNNEI. There are 14 residues in the CDR3. Trimming removed 7 bases from V and 1 base from J, with 12 bases in between.

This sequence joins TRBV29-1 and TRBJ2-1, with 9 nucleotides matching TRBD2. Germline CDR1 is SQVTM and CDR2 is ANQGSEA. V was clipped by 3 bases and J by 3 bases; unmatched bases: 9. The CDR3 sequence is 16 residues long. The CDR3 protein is CSVDPAGGLFYNEQFF. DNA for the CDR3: TGCAGCGTTGATCCAGCGGGAGGACTTTTCTACAATGAGCAGTTCTTC.

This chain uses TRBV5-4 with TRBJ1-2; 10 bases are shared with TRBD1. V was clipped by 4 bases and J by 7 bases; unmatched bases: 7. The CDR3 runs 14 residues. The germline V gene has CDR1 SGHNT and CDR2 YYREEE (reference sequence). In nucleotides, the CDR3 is TGTGCCAGCAGCACCGGGACAGGGGTCGGTGGCTACACCTTC. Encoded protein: CASSTGTGVGGYTF.

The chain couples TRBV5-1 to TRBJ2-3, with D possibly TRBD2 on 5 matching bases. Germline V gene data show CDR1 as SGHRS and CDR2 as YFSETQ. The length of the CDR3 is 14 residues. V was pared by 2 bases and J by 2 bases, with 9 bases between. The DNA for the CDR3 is TGCGCCAGCAGCTTAAGCGGATTCACAGATACGCAGTATTTT. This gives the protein CASSLSGFTDTQYF.

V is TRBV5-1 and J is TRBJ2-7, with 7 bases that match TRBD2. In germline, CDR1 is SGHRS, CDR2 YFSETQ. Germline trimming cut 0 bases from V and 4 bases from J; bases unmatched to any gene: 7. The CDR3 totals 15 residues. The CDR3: CASSLDAGGLYEQYF. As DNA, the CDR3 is TGCGCCAGCAGCTTGGATGCCGGGGGGTTATACGAGCAGTACTTC.

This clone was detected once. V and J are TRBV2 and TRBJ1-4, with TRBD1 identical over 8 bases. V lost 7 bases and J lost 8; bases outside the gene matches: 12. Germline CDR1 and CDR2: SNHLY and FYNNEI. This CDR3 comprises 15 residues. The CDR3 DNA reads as TGTGCCAGCAAGCTTGTGGGACAGGCAGGCGAAAAACTGTTTTTT. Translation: CASKLVGQAGEKLFF.

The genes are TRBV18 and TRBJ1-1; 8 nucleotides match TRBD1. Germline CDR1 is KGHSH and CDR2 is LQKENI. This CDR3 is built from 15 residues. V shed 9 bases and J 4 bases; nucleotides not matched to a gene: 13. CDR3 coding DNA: TGTGCCAGTCACGCAGGAGCAGGGGGCATCACTGAAGCTTTCTTT. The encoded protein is CASHAGAGGITEAFF.